Below are 24 T cell receptor beta chains sequenced from a single sample in a study of sequential checkpoint blockade in melanoma. Treatment indicated: randomized to nivolumab then ipilimumab (arm A) or the reverse (arm B). Clones were sequenced by immunoSEQ multiplex PCR, and TCRdb holds only the in-frame ones, with some missing. The data hold around 30,000 clones, with approximately 86% observed a single time. The material was CD8+ T cells sorted from blood (inferred from file names), obtained from a patient given nivolumab and ipilimumab in sequence. The receptors were gathered from a human donor with melanoma.

The chain combines TRBV6-6 with TRBJ1-6; a weak D match, TRBD1 (5 bases). CDR1 MNHNY and CDR2 SVGAGI come from the germline V gene (reference sequence). The length of the CDR3 is 15 residues. V lost 6 bases and J lost 9, with 18 bases in between. This chain's CDR3 is CASSLRQIIASPLHF. CDR3 DNA sequence: TGTGCCAGCAGCCTTAGACAGATTATAGCTTCACCCCTCCACTTT.

The chain couples TRBV4-1 to TRBJ1-5, with D perhaps TRBD1 (6 bases). The CDR3 runs 15 residues. The germline V and J ends were trimmed by 0 bases and 7 bases, with 13 bases remaining between them. CDR1 MGHRA and CDR2 YSYEKL come from the germline V gene. CDR3 residues: CASSQEGRGNQPQHF. For the CDR3, the DNA is TGCGCCAGCAGCCAAGAAGGTAGGGGGAACCAGCCCCAGCATTTT.

This chain uses TRBV30 with TRBJ2-7; the D gene is possibly TRBD2 (5 bases). Trimming removed 0 bases at V and 2 bases at J, with 11 bases between. Per the germline V gene, CDR1 is GTSNPN and CDR2 is SVGIG (reference sequence). The CDR3 sequence is 14 residues long. DNA of the CDR3: TGTGCCTGGAGTGTACCGGGGAGCACCTACGAGCAGTACTTC. It codes for CAWSVPGSTYEQYF.

This clone was seen just once. The chain carries TRBV5-4 and TRBJ1-2; possibly TRBD1 for D (6 bases). CDR1 is SGHNT and CDR2 is YYREEE in the germline V gene (reference sequence). This CDR3 region has 15 residues. With 0 bases removed from V and 4 bases from J, the gap between germline ends came to 13 bases. The CDR3, as DNA: TGTGCCAGCAGCTTGGGTACAGGGTTCGGCTATGGCTACACCTTC. This gives the protein CASSLGTGFGYGYTF. Supplemented by reference TRBV5-4 and TRBJ1-2, the full variable domain reads ETGVTQSPTHLIKTRGQQVTLRCSSQSGHNTVSWYQQALGQGPQFIFQYYREEENGRGNFPPRFSGLQFPNYSSELNVNALELDDSALYLCASSLGTGFGYGYTFGSGTRLTVV.

The chain is built from TRBV19 and TRBJ1-1; the match to TRBD1 covers 10 bases. CDR1 is LNHDA and CDR2 is SQIVND in the germline V gene (reference sequence). The CDR3 sequence is 14 residues long. Losses at the gene ends were 8 bases for V and 1 base for J; bases not matched to a gene: 4. The DNA of the CDR3 is TGTGCCAGTTTTGGGACAGGGGAGAACACTGAAGCTTTCTTT. Translating it yields CASFGTGENTEAFF.

The chain is built from TRBV5-6 and TRBJ2-1; TRBD2 might be the D (6 bases). Trimming pared 3 bases from V and 14 bases from J, leaving 15 bases between. This CDR3 region has 12 residues. In germline, CDR1 is SGHDT, CDR2 YYEEEE. As DNA, the CDR3 is TGTGCCAGCAGCTCGCCCAGACTAGAAAAGTTCTTC. It is translated as CASSSPRLEKFF.

The chain has TRBV19 and TRBJ1-1, with TRBD1 as a possible D gene (5 bases). This CDR3 region has 12 residues. V lost 2 bases and J lost 7, with 8 bases in between. The germline V gene encodes CDR1 LNHDA and CDR2 SQIVND (reference sequence). CDR3: CASSISRDEAFF. CDR3 coding DNA: TGTGCCAGTAGTATATCCAGGGATGAAGCTTTCTTT.

Note on this clone: The junction does not match germline at one end; this may be a read error. This chain connects TRBV5-1 to TRBJ1-2, with a tentative D call TRBD1 (5 bases). The length of the CDR3 is 16 residues. Germline V lookup: CDR1 SGHRS, CDR2 YFSETQ. This chain's CDR3 is CASSLSPGPGDYSYTF. The CDR3 DNA follows: TGCGCCAGCAGTTTGTCGCCGGGGCCGGGGGACTATAGCTACACCTTC.

J is TRBJ2-3 and V is TRBV27; D is uncertain. Germline loops: CDR1 MNHEY, CDR2 SMNVEV (reference sequence). Trimming took 6 bases from V and 3 from J, leaving 16 bases between them. This CDR3 has 15 amino acids. For the CDR3, the DNA is TGTGCCAGCAGACTTCACTTGGAGTTAACAGATACGCAGTATTTT. Translating gives CASRLHLELTDTQYF.

V and J are TRBV5-6 and TRBJ1-6, with no clear D. Trimming stripped 3 bases from V and 7 bases from J, with 11 bases between. Germline-derived CDR1 and CDR2 are SGHDT and YYEEEE. The CDR3 length is 14 residues. CDR3 region: CASSWIAGNSPLHF. The CDR3 DNA reads as TGTGCCAGCAGCTGGATCGCAGGAAATTCACCCCTCCACTTT.

The chain carries TRBV5-4 and TRBJ1-1, with 8 nucleotides matching TRBD1. CDR1 and CDR2 (germline): SGHNT, YYREEE (reference sequence). V gave up 4 bases and J gave up 0 bases; unmatched junction bases: 5. The CDR3 covers 15 residues. The CDR3 sequence: CASSGGQEMNTEAFF. In nucleotides, the CDR3 is TGTGCCAGCAGCGGGGGACAGGAGATGAACACTGAAGCTTTCTTT.

This clone was seen only a few times. This rearrangement joins TRBV5-6 to TRBJ2-4, with D possibly being TRBD1 (6 bases). The ends were cut back, 3 bases at V and 2 bases at J, with 15 bases in the middle. The V gene's germline CDR1 is SGHDT and CDR2 YYEEEE. The CDR3 runs 16 residues. The CDR3 DNA is TGTGCCAGCAGCTCGGGTCCAGGGACATCCAAAAACATTCAGTACTTC. Translating gives CASSSGPGTSKNIQYF.

This clone has just a few counts. The chain is built from TRBV7-2 and TRBJ2-7, with D maybe TRBD1 (6 bases). The CDR3 contains 15 residues. The germline V and J ends were trimmed by 4 bases and 3 bases, with 16 bases remaining between them. The germline CDR1 and CDR2 sequences are SGHTA and FQGNSA. Here the CDR3 reads CASSSRRQGIYEQYF. The CDR3 bases are TGTGCCAGCAGCTCCCGGCGCCAGGGGATCTACGAGCAGTACTTC.

The chain joins TRBV9 to TRBJ2-1; no definite D call. The V gene's germline CDR1 is SGDLS and CDR2 YYNGEE. Trimming took 2 bases from V and 12 from J, leaving 12 bases between them. The CDR3 is 12 residues long. The CDR3 is CASSVNSAVQFF. The CDR3 nucleotides are TGTGCCAGCAGCGTTAATAGTGCGGTGCAGTTCTTC.

This clone was recorded once. CDR3 DNA sequence: TGCGCCAGCGGGGGGGGGTTGGCTAGCGGAAGCTCCTACAATGAGCAGTTCTTC. Encoded protein: CASGGGLASGSSYNEQFF. V is TRBV10-2 and J is TRBJ2-1; 7 nucleotides match TRBD2. J lost 0 bases, V lost 8 bases, and 16 bases had no gene match. The CDR3 runs 18 residues. Germline V gives CDR1 WSHSY, CDR2 SAAADI.

V and J are TRBV7-8 and TRBJ1-5, with a weak D call TRBD1 (6 bases). The germline V and J ends were trimmed by 1 base and 3 bases, with 16 bases remaining between them. Germline V lookup: CDR1 SGHVS, CDR2 FQNEAQ. CDR3 length: 17 residues. The CDR3, as DNA: TGTGCCAGCAGCTTAGGTGTACAGGGAGACTACAATCAGCCCCAGCATTTT. Translated, it gives CASSLGVQGDYNQPQHF.

This chain uses TRBV2 with TRBJ2-7, with D hard to call. Deletions cut 5 bases from V and 2 bases from J, with 10 bases between. The germline gives CDR1 SNHLY, CDR2 FYNNEI. This CDR3 spans 13 amino acids. The CDR3 is CASSPTETYEQYF. In DNA form, the CDR3 reads TGTGCCAGCAGTCCGACGGAGACCTACGAGCAGTACTTC. Supplemented by reference TRBV2 and TRBJ2-7, the full variable domain reads EPEVTQTPSHQVTQMGQEVILRCVPISNHLYFYWYRQILGQKVEFLVSFYNNEISEKSEIFDDQFSVERPDGSNFTLKIRSTKLEDSAMYFCASSPTETYEQYFGPGTRLTVT.

This chain uses TRBV19 with TRBJ2-7; D is perhaps TRBD1 (5 bases). V lost 9 bases to trimming and J lost 0 bases, with 18 bases between them. Germline V gives CDR1 LNHDA, CDR2 SQIVND (reference sequence). The CDR3 spans 15 residues. CDR3 sequence reads: CASKMTVESSYEQYF. For the CDR3, the DNA is TGTGCCAGCAAAATGACAGTTGAAAGCTCCTACGAGCAGTACTTC.

The chain links TRBV5-4 to TRBJ1-1; D not certain. Trimming stripped 4 bases from V and 0 bases from J, with 13 bases between. The CDR3 extends over 15 amino acids. CDR1 is SGHNT and CDR2 is YYREEE in the germline V gene (reference sequence). The CDR3 reads CASSPTTVLNTEAFF. DNA for the CDR3: TGTGCCAGCAGCCCAACCACAGTTCTGAACACTGAAGCTTTCTTT.

This clone has a handful of counts. The V and J genes are TRBV28 and TRBJ1-2; 9 nucleotides agree with TRBD1. V lost 2 bases, J lost 6 bases, and 4 bases stayed unmatched. The CDR3 has 14 amino acids. The V gene's germline CDR1 is MDHEN and CDR2 SYDVKM. The CDR3 bases are TGTGCCAGCAGTTTAGTCACAGGGGGCGATGGCTACACCTTC. Translated: CASSLVTGGDGYTF.

The chain couples TRBV6-5 to TRBJ2-2; TRBD2 aligns across 9 bases. V lost 0 bases, J lost 6 bases, and 5 bases stayed unmatched. This CDR3 is 16 amino acids long. Germline lookup yields CDR1 MNHEY and CDR2 SVGAGI. Here the CDR3 reads CASSYSAGGLAGELFF. In DNA form, the CDR3 reads TGTGCCAGCAGTTACTCCGCGGGGGGGCTTGCCGGGGAGCTGTTTTTT.

This chain uses TRBV7-9 with TRBJ1-1, with TRBD1 identical over 8 bases. CDR3 size: 15 residues. Germline CDR1 reads SEHNR; CDR2 reads FQNEAQ (reference sequence). Trimming cost V 4 bases and J 2 bases; bases outside gene matches: 6. Here the CDR3 DNA reads TGTGCCAGCAGCTCGGACAGGGAAATCAACACTGAAGCTTTCTTT. Protein: CASSSDREINTEAFF.

V usage is TRBV9 and J usage is TRBJ1-5; 7 bases line up with TRBD1. CDR3 size: 14 residues. CDR1 and CDR2 (germline): SGDLS, YYNGEE. With V trimmed by 4 bases and J by 9 bases, 10 bases remained unmatched. The CDR3 here is CASSPGGPGGPQHF. Here the CDR3 DNA reads TGTGCCAGCAGCCCAGGGGGGCCGGGCGGGCCCCAGCATTTT.

This chain connects TRBV10-3 to TRBJ2-5; 7 positions match TRBD1. The J call may be incorrect, as the DNA end agrees better with TRBJ2-7. Germline V CDR1 and CDR2: ENHRY, SYGVKD. This CDR3 has 14 amino acids. CDR3 DNA sequence: TGTGCCATCAGATTGACAGGGAGCCCTTACGAGCAGTACTTC. The encoded protein is CAIRLTGSPYEQYF.